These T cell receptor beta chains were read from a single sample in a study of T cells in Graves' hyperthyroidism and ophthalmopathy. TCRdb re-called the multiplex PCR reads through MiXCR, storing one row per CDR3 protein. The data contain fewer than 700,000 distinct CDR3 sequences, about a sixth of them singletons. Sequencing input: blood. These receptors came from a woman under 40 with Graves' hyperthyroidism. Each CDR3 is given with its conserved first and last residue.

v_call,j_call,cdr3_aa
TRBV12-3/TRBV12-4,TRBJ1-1,CASRLHFGGGGNTEAFF
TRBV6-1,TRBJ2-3,CASSDGRGPDTQYF
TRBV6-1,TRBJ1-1,CASMDGNTEAFF
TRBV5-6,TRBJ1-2,CASSGTGGGYGYTF
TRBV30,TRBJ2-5,CAWTSGTAWETQYF
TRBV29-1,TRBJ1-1,CSVGVIRPAYVMRAFF
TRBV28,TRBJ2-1,CASSPPTSGRFYNEQFF
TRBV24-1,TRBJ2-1,CATSDLSTSGKNNEQFF
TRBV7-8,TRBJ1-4,CASSFPPERGQGAVKLFF
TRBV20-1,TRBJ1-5,CSARDGDRANQPQHF
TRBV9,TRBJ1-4,CASSDASNEKLFF
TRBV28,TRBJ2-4,CASSFFRRGIQYF
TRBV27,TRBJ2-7,CASSLYGGGAYEQYF
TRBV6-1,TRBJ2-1,CASRSGTYNEQFF
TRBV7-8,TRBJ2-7,CASSLKREVLHEQYF
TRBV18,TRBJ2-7,CASSALGYPIEQYF
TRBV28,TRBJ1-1,CASSSPGDSEGAFF
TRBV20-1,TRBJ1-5,CSARELQGAGQPQHF
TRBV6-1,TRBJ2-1,CASRTSGRAVDEQFF
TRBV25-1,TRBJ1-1,CASMRGGRDTEAFF
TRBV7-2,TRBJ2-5,CASSQRLAGGETQYF
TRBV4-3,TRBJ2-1,CASSARDRAEGEQFF
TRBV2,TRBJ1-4,CASGGVANEKLFF
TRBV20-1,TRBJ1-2,CSARLPAQLEGYTF
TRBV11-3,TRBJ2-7,CASSFHHEQYF
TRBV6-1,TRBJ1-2,CASSDTVKTSYGYTF
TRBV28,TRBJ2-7,CASSLGQGGFEQYF
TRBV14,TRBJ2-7,CASSQDKRLAGVTYEQYF